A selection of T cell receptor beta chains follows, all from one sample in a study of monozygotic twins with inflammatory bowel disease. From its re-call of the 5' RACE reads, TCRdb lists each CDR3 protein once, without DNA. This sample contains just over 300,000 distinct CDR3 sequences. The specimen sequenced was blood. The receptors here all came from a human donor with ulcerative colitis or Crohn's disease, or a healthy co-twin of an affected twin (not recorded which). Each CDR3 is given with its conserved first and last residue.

CDR3aa: CASSLAGPGETQYF; j_gene: TRBJ2-5; v_gene: TRBV7-2
CDR3aa: CASSPERVGYGYTF; j_gene: TRBJ1-2; v_gene: TRBV18
CDR3aa: CASTPLRGAGQETQYF; j_gene: TRBJ2-5; v_gene: TRBV6-1
CDR3aa: CASSIIGLAGETQCF; j_gene: TRBJ2-5; v_gene: TRBV19
CDR3aa: CASRKGTGPASSGANVLTF; j_gene: TRBJ2-6; v_gene: TRBV12-3/TRBV12-4
CDR3aa: CASTRTSGRPDTQYF; j_gene: TRBJ2-3; v_gene: TRBV4-3
CDR3aa: CATSRFNTAYNEQFF; j_gene: TRBJ2-1; v_gene: TRBV15
CDR3aa: CASSLTQTGRSPLHF; j_gene: TRBJ1-6; v_gene: TRBV7-2
CDR3aa: CASRSDRSTNEKLFF; j_gene: TRBJ1-4; v_gene: TRBV12-3/TRBV12-4
CDR3aa: CASSLAASGRGEQFF; j_gene: TRBJ2-1; v_gene: TRBV5-1
CDR3aa: CSARLTGRSYNEQFF; j_gene: TRBJ2-1; v_gene: TRBV20-1
CDR3aa: CASSLGRGGFSETQYF; j_gene: TRBJ2-5; v_gene: TRBV7-2
CDR3aa: CASSVWGYYETQYF; j_gene: TRBJ2-5; v_gene: TRBV6-1
CDR3aa: CASSSVTSAEHNEQFF; j_gene: TRBJ2-1; v_gene: TRBV11-3
CDR3aa: CASSLRRSTDTQYF; j_gene: TRBJ2-3; v_gene: TRBV12-3/TRBV12-4
CDR3aa: CASSQRSGANVLTF; j_gene: TRBJ2-6; v_gene: TRBV11-2
CDR3aa: CASSLNRDRGAINQPQHF; j_gene: TRBJ1-5; v_gene: TRBV4-2
CDR3aa: CASSPGLQPYEQYF; j_gene: TRBJ2-7; v_gene: TRBV14
CDR3aa: CASSPLAGGPSTDTQYF; j_gene: TRBJ2-3; v_gene: TRBV18
CDR3aa: CASSFGAETQYF; j_gene: TRBJ2-5; v_gene: TRBV7-2
CDR3aa: CSARNLQSTDTQYF; j_gene: TRBJ2-3; v_gene: TRBV20-1
CDR3aa: CASSSPDGYTF; j_gene: TRBJ1-2; v_gene: TRBV7-9
CDR3aa: CASSHRDPSTDTQYF; j_gene: TRBJ2-3; v_gene: TRBV27